This T cell receptor (beta chain) comes out of a study of T cell changes during pregnancy in multiple sclerosis (dated by TCRdb to about 2019). As for the study more broadly: The study examined how the T cell repertoire changed over the course of pregnancy in women with multiple sclerosis.

Preparation of the library involved the immunoSEQ multiplex PCR assay. The table comes from immuneACCESS by way of TCRdb, which keeps in-frame sequences with V and J called. Part of the clones is missing from these tables; in studies checked, under half for an unresolved V gene and the rest for unknown reasons. The sample data list approximately 46,000 clones, and nearly 90% of these were observed just once. Together, the top ten hold about 5.1% of the sample. Turning to this clone: The specificity of this receptor is unknown. The sample holds no much larger clone one base away, and base qualities are not on file.

Sequences MNHEY (CDR1) and SMNVEV (CDR2) are obtained from the germline V gene (reference sequence). The germline ends are 10 bases apart after V is trimmed by 6 bases and J by 7 bases. The CDR3 sequence holds 12 residues, the cysteine and phenylalanine included. Left in the record is the CDR3 DNA by itself, 36 bases read in frame from the first base. The rearranged segments are TRBV27 and TRBJ1-5, with the D gene call left open. This receptor was identified in a female donor in good health, enrolled as a control in a pregnancy study. The material sequenced was peripheral blood, taken after pregnancy. The CDR3 reads as follows: CASRGGNQPQHF. The DNA sequence reads TGTGCCAGCAGGGGAGGGAACCAGCCCCAGCATTTT.